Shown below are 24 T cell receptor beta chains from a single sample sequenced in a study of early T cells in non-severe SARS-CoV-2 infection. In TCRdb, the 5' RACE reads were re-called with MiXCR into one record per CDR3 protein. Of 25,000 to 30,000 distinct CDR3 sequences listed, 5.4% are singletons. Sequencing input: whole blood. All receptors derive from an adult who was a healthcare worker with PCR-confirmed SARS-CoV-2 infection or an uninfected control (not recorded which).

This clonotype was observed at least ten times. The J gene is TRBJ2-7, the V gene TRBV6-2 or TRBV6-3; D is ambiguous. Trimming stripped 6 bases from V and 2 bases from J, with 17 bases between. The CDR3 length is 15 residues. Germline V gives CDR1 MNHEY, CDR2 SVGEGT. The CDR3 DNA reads TGTGCCAGCAGCCGGTCTATGTGGCCTCCCTACGAGCAGTACTTC. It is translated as CASSRSMWPPYEQYF.

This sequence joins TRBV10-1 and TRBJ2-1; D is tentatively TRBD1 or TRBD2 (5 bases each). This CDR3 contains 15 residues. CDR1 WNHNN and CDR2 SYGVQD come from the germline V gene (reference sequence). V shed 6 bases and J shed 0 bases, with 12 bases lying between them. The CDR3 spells CASSGTGTSYNEQFF. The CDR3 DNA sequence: TGCGCCAGCAGCGGAACCGGGACCTCCTACAATGAGCAGTTCTTC.

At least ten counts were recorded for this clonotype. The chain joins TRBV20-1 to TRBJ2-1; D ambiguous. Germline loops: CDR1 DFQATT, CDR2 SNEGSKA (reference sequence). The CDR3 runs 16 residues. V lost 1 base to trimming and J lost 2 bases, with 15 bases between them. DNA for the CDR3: TGCAGTGCTAGAGGAAACTCCCCCCTTCCCTACAATGAGCAGTTCTTC. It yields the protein CSARGNSPLPYNEQFF.

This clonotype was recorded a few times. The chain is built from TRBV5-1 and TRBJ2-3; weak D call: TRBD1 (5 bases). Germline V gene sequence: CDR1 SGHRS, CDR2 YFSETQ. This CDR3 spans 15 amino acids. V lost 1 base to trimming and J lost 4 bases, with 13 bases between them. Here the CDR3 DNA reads TGCGCCAGCAGCTTGATGCAGGGCAACGCAGATACGCAGTATTTT. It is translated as CASSLMQGNADTQYF.

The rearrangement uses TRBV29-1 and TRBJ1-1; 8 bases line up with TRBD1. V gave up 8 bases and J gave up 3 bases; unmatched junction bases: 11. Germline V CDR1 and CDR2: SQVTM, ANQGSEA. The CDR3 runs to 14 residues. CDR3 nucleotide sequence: TGCAGCCCGTACGACAGGGGAGGTGACACTGAAGCTTTCTTT. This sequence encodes CSPYDRGGDTEAFF.

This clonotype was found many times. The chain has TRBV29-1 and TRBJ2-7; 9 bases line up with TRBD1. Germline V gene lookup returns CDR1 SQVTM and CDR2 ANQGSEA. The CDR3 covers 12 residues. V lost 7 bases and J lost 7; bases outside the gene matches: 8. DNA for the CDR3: TGCAGCGGCTATTCCGGGACAGGGGAGCAGTACTTC. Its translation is CSGYSGTGEQYF.

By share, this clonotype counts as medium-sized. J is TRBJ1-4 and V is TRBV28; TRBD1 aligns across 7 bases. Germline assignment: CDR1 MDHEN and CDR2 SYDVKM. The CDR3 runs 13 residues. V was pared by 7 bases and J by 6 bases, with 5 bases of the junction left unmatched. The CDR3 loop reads CASNLDRDEKLFF. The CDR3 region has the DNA TGTGCCAGCAACCTAGACAGGGATGAAAAACTGTTTTTT.

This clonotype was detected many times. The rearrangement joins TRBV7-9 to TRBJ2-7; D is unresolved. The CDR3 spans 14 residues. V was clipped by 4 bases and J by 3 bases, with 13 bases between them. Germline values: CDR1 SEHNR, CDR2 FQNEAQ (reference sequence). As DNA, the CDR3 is TGTGCCAGCAGCTCTACGATTGCCGGCTACGAGCAGTACTTC. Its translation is CASSSTIAGYEQYF.

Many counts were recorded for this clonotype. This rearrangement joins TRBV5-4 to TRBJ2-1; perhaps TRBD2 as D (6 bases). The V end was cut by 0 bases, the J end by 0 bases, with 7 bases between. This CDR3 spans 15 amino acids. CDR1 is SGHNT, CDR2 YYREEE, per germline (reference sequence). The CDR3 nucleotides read TGTGCCAGCAGCTTGGCGGGGGACTCCTACAATGAGCAGTTCTTC. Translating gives CASSLAGDSYNEQFF.

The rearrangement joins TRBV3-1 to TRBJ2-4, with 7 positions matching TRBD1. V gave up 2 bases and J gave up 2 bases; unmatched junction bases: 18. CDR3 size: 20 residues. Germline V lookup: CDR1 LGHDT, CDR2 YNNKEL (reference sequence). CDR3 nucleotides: TGTGCCAGCAGCCAACTTCCCCACCTTGGACAGGCAAGCACCAAAAACATTCAGTACTTC. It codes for CASSQLPHLGQASTKNIQYF.

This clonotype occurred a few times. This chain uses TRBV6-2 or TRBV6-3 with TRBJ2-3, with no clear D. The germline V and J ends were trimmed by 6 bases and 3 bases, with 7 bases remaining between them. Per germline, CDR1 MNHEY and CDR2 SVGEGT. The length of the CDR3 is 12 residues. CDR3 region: CASSGRTDTQYF. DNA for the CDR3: TGTGCCAGCAGCGGACGAACAGATACGCAGTATTTT.

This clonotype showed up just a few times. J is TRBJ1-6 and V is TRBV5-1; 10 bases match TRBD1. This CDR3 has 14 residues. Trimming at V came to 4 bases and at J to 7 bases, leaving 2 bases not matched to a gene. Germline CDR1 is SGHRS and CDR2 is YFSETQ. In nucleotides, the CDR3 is TGCGCCAGCAGCATGGGACAGGGGAATTCACCCCTCCACTTT. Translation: CASSMGQGNSPLHF.

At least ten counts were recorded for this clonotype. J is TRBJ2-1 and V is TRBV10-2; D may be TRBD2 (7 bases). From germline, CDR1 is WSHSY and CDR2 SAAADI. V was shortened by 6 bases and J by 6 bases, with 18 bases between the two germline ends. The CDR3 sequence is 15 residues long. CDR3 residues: CASSARGPVTNEQFF. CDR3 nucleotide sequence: TGCGCCAGCAGCGCGCGGGGGCCCGTAACCAATGAGCAGTTCTTC.

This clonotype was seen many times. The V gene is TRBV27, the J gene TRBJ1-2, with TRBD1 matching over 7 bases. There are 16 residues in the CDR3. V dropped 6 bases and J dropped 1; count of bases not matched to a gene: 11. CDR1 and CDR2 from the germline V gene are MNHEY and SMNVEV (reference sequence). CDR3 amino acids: CASRWGQRRSNYGYTF. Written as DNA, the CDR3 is TGTGCCAGCAGATGGGGACAGAGAAGAAGTAACTATGGCTACACCTTC.

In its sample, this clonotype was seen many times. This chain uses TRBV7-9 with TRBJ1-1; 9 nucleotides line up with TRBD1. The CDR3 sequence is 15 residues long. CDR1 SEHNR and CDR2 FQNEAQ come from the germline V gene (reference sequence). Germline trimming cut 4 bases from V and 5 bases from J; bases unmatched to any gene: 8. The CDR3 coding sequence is TGTGCCAGCAGCTCTCAAACAGGGGGCGCGACTGAAGCTTTCTTT. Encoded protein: CASSSQTGGATEAFF.

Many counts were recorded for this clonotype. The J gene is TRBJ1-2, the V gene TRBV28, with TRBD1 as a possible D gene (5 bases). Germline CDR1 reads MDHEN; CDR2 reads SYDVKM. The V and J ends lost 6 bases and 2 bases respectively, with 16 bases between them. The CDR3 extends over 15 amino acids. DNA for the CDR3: TGTGCCAGCAGCCCCTGGGGGGTAGAGAACTATGGCTACACCTTC. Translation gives CASSPWGVENYGYTF.

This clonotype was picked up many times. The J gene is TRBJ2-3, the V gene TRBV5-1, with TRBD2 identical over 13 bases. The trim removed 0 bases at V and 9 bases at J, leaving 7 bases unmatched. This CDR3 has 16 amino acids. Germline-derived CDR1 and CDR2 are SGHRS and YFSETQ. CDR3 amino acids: CASSLARTSGSETQYF. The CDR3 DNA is TGCGCCAGCAGCTTGGCCCGGACTAGCGGGAGTGAAACGCAGTATTTT.

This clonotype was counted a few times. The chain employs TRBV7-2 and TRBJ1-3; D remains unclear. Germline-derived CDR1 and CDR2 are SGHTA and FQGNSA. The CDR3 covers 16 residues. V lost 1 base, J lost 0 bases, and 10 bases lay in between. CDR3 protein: CASSLDRPRSGNTIYF. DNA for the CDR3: TGTGCCAGCAGCTTAGACCGGCCGCGCTCTGGAAACACCATATATTTT. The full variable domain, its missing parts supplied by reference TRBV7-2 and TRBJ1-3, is GAGVSQSPSNKVTEKGKDVELRCDPISGHTALYWYRQSLGQGLEFLIYFQGNSAPDKSGLPSDRFSAERTGGSVSTLTIQRTQQEDSAVYLCASSLDRPRSGNTIYFGEGSWLTVV.

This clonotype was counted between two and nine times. The CDR3 DNA reads as TGCGCCAGCAGCCAAGATAGGGGGGGTGATGAAAAACTGTTTTTT. Encoded protein: CASSQDRGGDEKLFF. The V and J genes are TRBV4-3 and TRBJ1-4; TRBD1 is a possible D gene (6 bases). V lost 0 bases and J 6 bases, leaving 11 bases between the germline ends. The CDR3 has 15 residues. CDR1 and CDR2 (germline): LGHNA, YSLEER.

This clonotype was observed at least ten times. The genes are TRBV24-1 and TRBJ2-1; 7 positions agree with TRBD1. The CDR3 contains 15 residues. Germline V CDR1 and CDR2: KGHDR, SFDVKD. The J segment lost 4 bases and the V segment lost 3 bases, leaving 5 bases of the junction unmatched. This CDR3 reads CATSDPGTAYNEQFF. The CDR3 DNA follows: TGTGCCACCAGTGATCCCGGGACAGCTTACAATGAGCAGTTCTTC.

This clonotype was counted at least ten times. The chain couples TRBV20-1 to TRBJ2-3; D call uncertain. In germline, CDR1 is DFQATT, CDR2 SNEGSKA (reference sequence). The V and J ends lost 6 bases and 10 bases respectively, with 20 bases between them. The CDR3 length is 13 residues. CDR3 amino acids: CSADSRPGAAQYF. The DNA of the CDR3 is TGCAGTGCCGATTCTCGGCCTGGTGCGGCGCAGTATTTT.

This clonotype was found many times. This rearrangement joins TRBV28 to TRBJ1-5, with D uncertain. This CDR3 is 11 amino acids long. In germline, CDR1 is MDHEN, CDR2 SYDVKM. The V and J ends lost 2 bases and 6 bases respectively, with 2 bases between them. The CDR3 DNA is TGTGCCAGCAGTTTAGGTCAGCCCCAGCATTTT. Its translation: CASSLGQPQHF.

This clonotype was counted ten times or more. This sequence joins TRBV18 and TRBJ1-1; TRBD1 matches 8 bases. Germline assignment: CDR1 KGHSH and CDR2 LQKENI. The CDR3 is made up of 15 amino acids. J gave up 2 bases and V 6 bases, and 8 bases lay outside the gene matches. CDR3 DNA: TGTGCCAGCTCTTTAATGACAGGGGCAAACACTGAAGCTTTCTTT. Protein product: CASSLMTGANTEAFF.

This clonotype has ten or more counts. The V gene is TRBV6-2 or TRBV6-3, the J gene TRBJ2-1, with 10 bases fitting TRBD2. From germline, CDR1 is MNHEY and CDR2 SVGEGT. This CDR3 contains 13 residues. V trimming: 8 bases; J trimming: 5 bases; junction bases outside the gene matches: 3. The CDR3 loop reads CASGLADNNEQFF. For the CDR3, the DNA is TGTGCCAGCGGACTAGCGGATAACAATGAGCAGTTCTTC.